This record covers a single TCR beta chain. Its antigen is not identified. V lost 0 bases and J 3 bases, leaving 14 bases between the germline ends. There are 16 residues in the CDR3. The V gene's germline CDR1 is SEHNR and CDR2 FQNEAQ (reference sequence). These data originate in a study of T cells in narcolepsy. This table comes from immunoSEQ multiplex PCR, and its TCRdb copy is limited to in-frame clones, with some not included. The sample lists approximately 25,000 clones, about 60% seen once, with approximately 12% in the top ten. General study points: Autoreactive HCRT-specific and TRIB2-specific clonotypes were marked in same-patient CSF-versus-blood CD4+ comparisons. Healthy controls reportedly lacked the autoreactive clonotypes serially found in patients' blood.

The rearrangement links TRBV7-9 to TRBJ1-2; tentatively, D is TRBD1 (5 bases). Source material: memory (CD45RA-) CD4+ T cells from blood. The TCR was taken from a human donor in good health. Here the CDR3 DNA reads TGTGCCAGCAGCTTAGCCGGGGGAAATTATGACTATGGCTACACCTTC. Translated, it gives CASSLAGGNYDYGYTF.